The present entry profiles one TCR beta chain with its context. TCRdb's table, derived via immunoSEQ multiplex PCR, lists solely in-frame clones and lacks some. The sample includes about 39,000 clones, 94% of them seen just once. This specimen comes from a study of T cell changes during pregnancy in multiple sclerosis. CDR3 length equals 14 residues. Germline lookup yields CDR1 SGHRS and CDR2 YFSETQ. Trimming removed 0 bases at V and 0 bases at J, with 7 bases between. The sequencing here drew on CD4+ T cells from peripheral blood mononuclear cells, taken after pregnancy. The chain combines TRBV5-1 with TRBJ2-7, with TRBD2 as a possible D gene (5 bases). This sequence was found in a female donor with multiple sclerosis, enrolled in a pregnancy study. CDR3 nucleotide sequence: TGCGCCAGCAGCTTGGTAGAGGGCTCCTACGAGCAGTACTTC. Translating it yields CASSLVEGSYEQYF.